Detailed here is one T cell receptor (beta chain). What it binds is not known. The data stem from a study of shared clonotypes between healthy human individuals. The data were produced by immunoSEQ multiplex PCR, yet TCRdb's version contains in-frame clones alone and is incomplete. In the table there are 550,000 to 700,000 clones, around four fifths of which are singletons. The length of the CDR3 is 17 residues. V dropped 0 bases and J dropped 4; count of bases not matched to a gene: 6. Germline V gene lookup returns CDR1 SGHRS and CDR2 YFSETQ. Study-level results: For sorted subsets, rarefaction showed incomplete sequencing despite large depth.

The sample was memory CD4+ T cells sorted from blood. Subset specified: CD45RA-negative fraction. The chain employs TRBV5-1 and TRBJ2-3, with TRBD2 matching 12 bases. This clonotype was sampled from a woman aged 25-40 years in good health. CDR3 amino acids: CASSLATTSGSSDTQYF. The CDR3 bases are TGCGCCAGCAGCTTGGCCACGACTAGCGGGAGTTCAGATACGCAGTATTTT.